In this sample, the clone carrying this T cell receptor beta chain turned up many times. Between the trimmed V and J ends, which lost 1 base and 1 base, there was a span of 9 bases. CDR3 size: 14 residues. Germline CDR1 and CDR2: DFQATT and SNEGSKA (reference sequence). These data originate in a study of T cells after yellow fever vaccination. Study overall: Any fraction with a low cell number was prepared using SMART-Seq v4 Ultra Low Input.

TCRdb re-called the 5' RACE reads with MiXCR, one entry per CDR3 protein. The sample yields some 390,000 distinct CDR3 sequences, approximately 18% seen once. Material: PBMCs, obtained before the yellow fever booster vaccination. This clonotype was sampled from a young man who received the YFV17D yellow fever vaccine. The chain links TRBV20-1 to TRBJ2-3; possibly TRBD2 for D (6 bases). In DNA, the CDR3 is TGCAGTGCTAGAGTGGAGGGACGCACAGATACGCAGTATTTT. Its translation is CSARVEGRTDTQYF.